This TCR beta chain was sequenced for a study of OX40 agonist ivuxolimab in advanced cancers. General observations from the study: CD8+ T cells (on average) carried more expanded clones than CD4+ T cells.

This CDR3 has 13 residues. With 0 bases removed from V and 4 bases from J, the gap between germline ends came to 5 bases. Germline-derived CDR1 and CDR2 are SGDLS and YYNGEE. Sequencing used immunoSEQ multiplex PCR; TCRdb keeps in-frame clones, though not all of them. This sample has around 63,000 clones, with almost 85% found just once. In the case of this clone: Antigen unknown.

The V and J genes are TRBV9 and TRBJ2-1; D is undetermined. The sequenced sample was CD4+ or CD8+ T cells sorted from blood, obtained in a trial of the OX40 agonist ivuxolimab. The sequence derives from an adult with an advanced solid tumor such as melanoma, head and neck, liver or kidney cancer. The DNA of the CDR3 is TGTGCCAGCAGCGTAGTTGGGTACAATGAGCAGTTCTTC. Amino acids: CASSVVGYNEQFF.